The 32 T cell receptor beta chains below come from one sample, sequenced in a study of post-analysis software for immune sequencing data. Broader study findings: Controls showed lower frequencies than patients for a few TRBV segments, and TRBV5-6, TRBV5-1 and TRBV20-1 were among these.

Every TCR beta cDNA library bore unique molecular identifiers. TCRdb itself ran the PCR reads through MiXCR, one entry per CDR3 protein. This sample has over 150,000 distinct CDR3 sequences, with 30% found just once. For these receptors, no antigen is known. The sample taken for sequencing was blood. The receptor set was obtained from a girl under 18 with multiple sclerosis.

This clonotype turned up a few times. The V call is TRBV14, the J call TRBJ1-2; D is unclear. In germline, CDR1 is SGHDN, CDR2 FVKESK. V shed 1 base and J shed 4 bases, with 7 bases lying between them. The CDR3 extends over 13 amino acids. The CDR3 region is CASSQGTAYGYTF. CDR3 bases: TGTGCCAGCAGCCAAGGGACGGCCTATGGCTACACCTTC.

Turning to this clonotype: Its ends do not fully match the called genes, so a read error is possible. The chain employs TRBV7-9 and TRBJ2-1; 8 bases match TRBD2. The length of the CDR3 is 15 residues. CDR1 SEHNR and CDR2 FQNEAQ come from the germline V gene (reference sequence). The chain's CDR3 is CASSLSGGSYNERFF. CDR3 DNA sequence: TGTGCCAGCAGCTTAAGCGGGGGCTCATACAATGAGCGGTTCTTC.

A word on this clonotype: Being one base from a much bigger clone, this may be a read error. The J gene is TRBJ2-4, the V gene TRBV29-1; 7 bases fit TRBD1. The J call may be wrong; the DNA end is better matched by TRBJ2-5. Per the germline V gene, CDR1 is SQVTM and CDR2 is ANQGSEA. CDR3 length: 12 residues. CDR3 residues: CGGFTGDETQYF. In nucleotides, the CDR3 is TGCGGAGGATTTACAGGGGACGAGACCCAGTACTTC.

As concerns this clonotype: Given a much more abundant clone one base away, this may be a read error. The V gene is TRBV20-1, the J gene TRBJ2-1; tentative D call: TRBD2 (6 bases). The J call may be in error: the DNA end matches TRBJ2-7 better. This CDR3 has 15 amino acids. The germline V gene encodes CDR1 DFQATT and CDR2 SNEGSKA (reference sequence). DNA for the CDR3: TGCAGTGCTAGTACCGGGAGTGCGGCCTACAATGAGCAGTACTTC. Protein product: CSASTGSAAYNEQYF.

As regards this clonotype: The junction does not match germline at one end; this may be a read error. The chain has TRBV20-1 and TRBJ1-1; D unresolved. The germline gives CDR1 DFQATT, CDR2 SNEGSKA (reference sequence). This CDR3 is 12 amino acids long. The CDR3 region is CRARGLNTEAFF. DNA for the CDR3: TGCAGGGCTAGAGGTCTGAACACTGAAGCTTTCTTT.

This chain links TRBV2 with TRBJ2-7; 10 positions match TRBD2. The germline CDR1 and CDR2 sequences are SNHLY and FYNNEI. The V gene end was trimmed by 2 bases and the J gene end by 3 bases; junction bases not matched to a gene: 4. This CDR3 is built from 15 residues. This CDR3 reads CASSEIIAGGYEQYF. DNA of the CDR3: TGTGCCAGCAGTGAAATCATAGCGGGAGGCTACGAGCAGTACTTC.

Notes on this clonotype: A much bigger clone sits one base away, suggesting this may be a read error. The chain uses TRBV6-2 or TRBV6-3 and TRBJ2-7; D ambiguous. This CDR3 spans 13 amino acids. In germline, CDR1 is MNHEY, CDR2 SVGEGT. The chain's CDR3 is CASSYLQSYGQYF. The CDR3 DNA follows: TGTGCCAGCAGTTATCTCCAGTCCTACGGGCAGTACTTC.

The rearrangement uses TRBV7-8 and TRBJ1-4, with a tentative D call TRBD1 (5 bases). Germline CDR1 SGHVS, CDR2 FQNEAQ. The CDR3 has 14 amino acids. Trimming shortened V by 3 bases and J by 8 bases, and 13 bases separated the two germline ends. The CDR3 DNA sequence: TGTGCCAGCAGCTTTTATAGGGACGGAGAAAAACTGTTTTTT. Translated: CASSFYRDGEKLFF.

The gene calls are TRBV20-1 and TRBJ1-5; a possible D gene is TRBD1 (5 bases). The CDR3 runs 13 residues. In germline, CDR1 is DFQATT, CDR2 SNEGSKA (reference sequence). Trimming cost V 1 base and J 4 bases, with 8 bases left between them. The CDR3 coding sequence is TGCAGTGCTAGAGGGGGCGCAAATCAGCCCCAGCATTTT. This codes for CSARGGANQPQHF.

Points on this clonotype: The CDR3 does not end in the conserved phenylalanine or tryptophan, so this is likely a read error. No DNA is shown, since the ends of the CDR3 on it are uncertain; the CDR3 is the one TCRdb lists. The V gene is TRBV6-5, the J gene TRBJ1-2. The germline V gene encodes CDR1 MNHEY and CDR2 SVGAGI. The CDR3 is 13 residues long, counting both termini. The CDR3 loop is CANSYIPNYGYTC.

On this clonotype: A much bigger clone sits one base away, suggesting this may be a read error. The chain has TRBV10-2 and TRBJ2-7; D not certain. Germline CDR1 reads WSHSY; CDR2 reads SAAADI. Trimming took 3 bases from V and 12 from J, leaving 12 bases between them. This CDR3 is 11 amino acids long. CDR3 sequence reads: CASSDVQTRYF. Written as DNA, the CDR3 is TGCGCCAGCAGTGACGTACAGACCCGGTACTTC.

A word on this clonotype: The junction departs from the called germline gene at one end, perhaps through a read error. This chain connects TRBV20-1 to TRBJ2-1, with 8 bases identical to TRBD2. The CDR3 consists of 15 residues. Germline assignment: CDR1 DFQATT and CDR2 SNEGSKA (reference sequence). The CDR3 protein is CSARDIAGGYNGQFF. The CDR3 bases are TGCAGTGCTAGAGACATTGCGGGAGGCTACAATGGGCAGTTCTTC.

In the case of this clonotype: Its ends do not fully match the called genes, so a read error is possible. The V gene is TRBV7-9, the J gene TRBJ1-5, with 8 bases matching TRBD1. Per germline, CDR1 SEHNR and CDR2 FQNEAQ (reference sequence). CDR3 length: 18 residues. Here the CDR3 reads CASSLVFDRGFSSQPQHF. The CDR3 bases are TGTGCCAGCAGCCTGGTCTTTGACAGGGGTTTTAGCAGTCAGCCCCAGCATTTT.

This clonotype was seen ten or more times. The rearrangement links TRBV5-1 to TRBJ2-1, with D tentatively TRBD2 (6 bases). Trimming removed 3 bases from V and 0 bases from J, with 10 bases in between. Germline values: CDR1 SGHRS, CDR2 YFSETQ. CDR3 size: 15 residues. As DNA, the CDR3 is TGCGCCAGCAGCTCAGACGGGAGCTCCTACAATGAGCAGTTCTTC. Its protein product is CASSSDGSSYNEQFF.

The chain employs TRBV12-3 or TRBV12-4 and TRBJ1-1; the match to TRBD1 covers 7 bases. The length of the CDR3 is 13 residues. The trim removed 3 bases at V and 6 bases at J, leaving 4 bases unmatched. CDR3 bases: TGTGCCAGCAGTTTGACAGGGCGGGCTGAAGCTTTCTTT. It encodes CASSLTGRAEAFF.

V gene TRBV6-4 combines with J gene TRBJ2-3; D may be TRBD2 (6 bases). V was pared by 6 bases and J by 6 bases, with 19 bases between. Germline values: CDR1 MRHNA, CDR2 SNTAGT. The CDR3 spans 15 residues. In DNA, the CDR3 is TGTGCCAGCAGCTACTCTTACCGGGCGGGGGATACGCAGTATTTT. It translates to CASSYSYRAGDTQYF.

The gene calls are TRBV12-3 or TRBV12-4 and TRBJ1-2, with a weak D call TRBD1 (5 bases). This CDR3 has 15 amino acids. Trimming stripped 1 base from V and 2 bases from J, with 11 bases between. DNA of the CDR3: TGTGCCAGCAGTTTAGAGGGACTGGGGAACTATGGCTACACCTTC. Translation gives CASSLEGLGNYGYTF.

The chain has TRBV29-1 and TRBJ2-2; 7 bases match TRBD1. This CDR3 contains 15 residues. The germline V gene has CDR1 SQVTM and CDR2 ANQGSEA. With V trimmed by 1 base and J by 2 bases, 4 bases remained unmatched. The CDR3 DNA reads TGCAGCGTTGAAGTTACAGGGGCCAACACCGGGGAGCTGTTTTTT. Protein product: CSVEVTGANTGELFF.

The DNA for the CDR3 is TGTGCCATCAGTGAGTCGGGAAACACCATATATTTT. The encoded protein is CAISESGNTIYF. The chain joins TRBV10-3 to TRBJ1-3; D ambiguous. Trimming removed 0 bases from V and 4 bases from J, with 1 base in between. Per the germline V gene, CDR1 is ENHRY and CDR2 is SYGVKD. CDR3 length: 12 residues.

Details on this clonotype: A much larger clonotype is one base distant, so this may be a read error. The genes are TRBV12-3 or TRBV12-4 and TRBJ2-1, with TRBD2 matching over 8 bases. The J call may be wrong; the DNA end is better matched by TRBJ2-7. The CDR3 is made up of 15 amino acids. The chain's CDR3 is CASSLGLAFYNEQYF. As DNA, the CDR3 is TGTGCCAGCAGTTTAGGACTAGCGTTCTACAATGAGCAGTACTTC.

This clonotype was seen more than once but under ten times. This chain joins TRBV13 and TRBJ2-3; D gene ambiguous. This CDR3 comprises 13 residues. The germline V gene has CDR1 PRHDT and CDR2 FYEKMQ (reference sequence). V dropped 5 bases and J dropped 4 bases, with 10 bases sitting between them. The CDR3 nucleotides are TGTGCCAGCAGCCGAAAGAGCGCAGATACGCAGTATTTT. Translated, it gives CASSRKSADTQYF.

This clonotype was seen ten or more times. The chain carries TRBV5-1 and TRBJ2-7, with TRBD2 identical over 11 bases. Germline V lookup: CDR1 SGHRS, CDR2 YFSETQ. This CDR3 comprises 18 residues. V lost 4 bases and J lost 0; bases outside the gene matches: 12. The chain's CDR3 is CASSNPGLAVKSSYEQYF. The CDR3 DNA reads as TGCGCCAGCAGCAATCCGGGACTAGCGGTAAAATCCTCCTACGAGCAGTACTTC.

This clonotype was found a few times. The chain joins TRBV12-3 or TRBV12-4 to TRBJ2-1; perhaps TRBD2 as D (5 bases). Trimming stripped 4 bases from V and 8 bases from J, with 9 bases between. The CDR3 loop spans 12 amino acids. The CDR3 nucleotides read TGTGCCAGCAGTTCCGGGGTCCATGAGCAGTTCTTC. Encoded protein: CASSSGVHEQFF.

The chain carries TRBV30 and TRBJ1-2; D might be TRBD1 (5 bases). This CDR3 is built from 13 residues. With 4 bases removed from V and 3 bases from J, the gap between germline ends came to 12 bases. The germline CDR1 and CDR2 sequences are GTSNPN and SVGIG (reference sequence). The CDR3 here is CAWNGDGDYGYTF. DNA for the CDR3: TGTGCCTGGAATGGGGACGGTGACTATGGCTACACCTTC.

This clonotype was seen more than once but under ten times. A much larger clonotype is one base distant, so this may be a read error. The V call is TRBV15, the J call TRBJ2-1; TRBD2 is a possible D gene (5 bases). The germline gives CDR1 LNHNV, CDR2 YYDKDF (reference sequence). The length of the CDR3 is 13 residues. Trimming removed 8 bases at V and 3 bases at J, with 11 bases between. The CDR3 DNA follows: TGTGCCACCCCTATTGGGAGCTACAATGAGCAGTTCTTC. Translated, it gives CATPIGSYNEQFF.

In the case of this clonotype: A much larger clone is a single base away; this may be a read error. The chain has TRBV20-1 and TRBJ2-3; TRBD2 agrees at 9 bases. The CDR3 consists of 15 residues. From germline, CDR1 is DFQATT and CDR2 SNEGSKA (reference sequence). Trimming at V came to 3 bases and at J to 2 bases, leaving 6 bases not matched to a gene. The CDR3 here is CSARDSGSSTDTQYF. CDR3 in DNA: TGCAGTGCTAGGGATAGCGGGAGTTCCACAGATACGCAGTATTTT.

This sequence joins TRBV5-1 and TRBJ2-7; possibly TRBD2 for D (6 bases). Germline assignment: CDR1 SGHRS and CDR2 YFSETQ. There are 18 residues in the CDR3. The V end lost 0 bases, the J end lost 2 bases, and 21 bases lay between the germline ends. CDR3 residues: CASSLVGGGTDIPYEQYF. CDR3 sequence (DNA): TGCGCCAGCAGCTTGGTAGGAGGCGGGACGGACATACCCTACGAGCAGTACTTC.

This chain uses TRBV30 with TRBJ1-2; D gene unclear. The CDR3 covers 10 residues. Trimming took off 5 bases at V and 1 base at J, with 2 bases between the two ends. CDR1 is GTSNPN and CDR2 is SVGIG in the germline V gene (reference sequence). Written as DNA, the CDR3 is TGTGCCTGGGTTAACTATGGCTACACCTTC. Residues: CAWVNYGYTF.

The V gene is TRBV4-1, the J gene TRBJ2-5, with D perhaps assigned TRBD1 or TRBD2 (5 bases each). Germline V CDR1 and CDR2: MGHRA, YSYEKL. The CDR3 is 16 residues long. Trimming stripped 4 bases from V and 1 base from J, with 16 bases between. The CDR3 sequence is CASSPWGSGTQETQYF. CDR3 DNA: TGCGCCAGCAGCCCCTGGGGCAGTGGGACCCAAGAGACCCAGTACTTC.

At least ten counts were recorded for this clonotype. The chain carries TRBV7-9 and TRBJ1-2; TRBD1 matches 7 bases. V shed 5 bases and J 4 bases; nucleotides not matched to a gene: 10. The CDR3 covers 15 residues. CDR1 is SEHNR and CDR2 is FQNEAQ in the germline V gene (reference sequence). This CDR3 reads CASSTGQASFYGYTF. CDR3 nucleotide sequence: TGTGCCAGCAGCACAGGACAGGCGTCTTTCTATGGCTACACCTTC.

The rearrangement links TRBV30 to TRBJ2-1; 11 bases match TRBD2. The CDR3 extends over 14 amino acids. The germline CDR1 and CDR2 sequences are GTSNPN and SVGIG (reference sequence). The V gene end was trimmed by 0 bases and the J gene end by 13 bases; junction bases not matched to a gene: 8. DNA for the CDR3: TGTGCCTGGAGTGTAGGGACTAGCGGAGCCTTCCAGTTCTTC. It encodes CAWSVGTSGAFQFF. Supplemented by reference TRBV30 and TRBJ2-1, the full variable domain reads SQTIHQWPATLVQPVGSPLSLECTVEGTSNPNLYWYRQAAGRGLQLLFYSVGIGQISSEVPQNLSASRPQDRQFILSSKKLLLSDSGFYLCAWSVGTSGAFQFFGPGTRLTVL.

This clonotype was recorded many times. This sequence joins TRBV29-1 and TRBJ1-5; D is perhaps TRBD1 (6 bases). The germline V and J ends were trimmed by 4 bases and 10 bases, with 17 bases remaining between them. The germline gives CDR1 SQVTM, CDR2 ANQGSEA. The CDR3 is 13 amino acids. The CDR3 nucleotides read TGCAGCGTTGGAATCGGGGGCGCAAACCCCCAGCATTTT. This sequence encodes CSVGIGGANPQHF. Variable domain in full (rest from reference TRBV29-1 and TRBJ1-5): SAVISQKPSRDICQRGTSLTIQCQVDSQVTMMFWYRQQPGQSLTLIATANQGSEATYESGFVIDKFPISRPNLTFSTLTVSNMSPEDSSIYLCSVGIGGANPQHFGDGTRLSIL.